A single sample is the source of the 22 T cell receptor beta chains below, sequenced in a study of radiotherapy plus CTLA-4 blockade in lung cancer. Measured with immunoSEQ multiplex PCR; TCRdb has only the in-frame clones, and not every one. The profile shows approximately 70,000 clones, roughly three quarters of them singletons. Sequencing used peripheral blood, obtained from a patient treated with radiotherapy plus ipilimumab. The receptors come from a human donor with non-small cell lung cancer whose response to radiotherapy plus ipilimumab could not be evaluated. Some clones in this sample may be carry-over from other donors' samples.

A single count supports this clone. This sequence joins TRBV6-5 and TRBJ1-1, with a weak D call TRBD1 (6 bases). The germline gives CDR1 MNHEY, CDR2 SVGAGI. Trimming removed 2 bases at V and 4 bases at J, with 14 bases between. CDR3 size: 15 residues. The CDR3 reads CASSYGSQGGTEAFF. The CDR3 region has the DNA TGTGCCAGCAGTTACGGGTCTCAAGGGGGCACTGAAGCTTTCTTT.

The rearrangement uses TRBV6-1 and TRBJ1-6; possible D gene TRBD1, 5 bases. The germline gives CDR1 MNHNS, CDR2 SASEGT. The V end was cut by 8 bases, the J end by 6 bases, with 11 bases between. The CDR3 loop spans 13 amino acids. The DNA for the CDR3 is TGTGCCAGCGGGGGGAAGCCTAATTCACCCCTCCACTTT. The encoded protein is CASGGKPNSPLHF.

This CDR3 is CASSFDRGGSPLHF. DNA of the CDR3: TGTGCCAGCAGTTTTGACAGGGGTGGTTCACCCCTCCACTTT. The V call is TRBV6-5, the J call TRBJ1-6; TRBD1 agrees at 8 bases. The CDR3 totals 14 residues. The germline CDR1 and CDR2 sequences are MNHEY and SVGAGI. V was clipped by 4 bases and J by 9 bases; unmatched bases: 5.

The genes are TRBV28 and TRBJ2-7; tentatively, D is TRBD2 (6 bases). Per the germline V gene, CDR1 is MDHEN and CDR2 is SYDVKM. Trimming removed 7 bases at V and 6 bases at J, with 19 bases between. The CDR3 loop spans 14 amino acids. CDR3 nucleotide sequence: TGTGCCAGCACCACTCCCGGGCAGGGACTCGAGCAGTACTTC. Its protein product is CASTTPGQGLEQYF.

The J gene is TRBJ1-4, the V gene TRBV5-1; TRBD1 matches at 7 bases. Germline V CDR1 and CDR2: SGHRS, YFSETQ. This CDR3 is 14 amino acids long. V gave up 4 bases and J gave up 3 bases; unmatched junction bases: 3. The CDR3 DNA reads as TGCGCCAGCAGCCTCGGACAGGCTAATGAAAAACTGTTTTTT. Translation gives CASSLGQANEKLFF.

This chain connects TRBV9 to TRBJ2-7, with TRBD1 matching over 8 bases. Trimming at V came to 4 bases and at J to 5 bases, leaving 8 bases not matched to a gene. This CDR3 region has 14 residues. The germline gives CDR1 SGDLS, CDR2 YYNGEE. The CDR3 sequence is CASSLSGQADEQYF. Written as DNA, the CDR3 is TGTGCCAGCAGCCTTTCGGGACAGGCCGACGAGCAGTACTTC. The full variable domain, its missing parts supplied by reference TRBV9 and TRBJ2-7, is DSGVTQTPKHLITATGQRVTLRCSPRSGDLSVYWYQQSLDQGLQFLIQYYNGEERAKGNILERFSAQQFPDLHSELNLSSLELGDSALYFCASSLSGQADEQYFGPGTRLTVT.

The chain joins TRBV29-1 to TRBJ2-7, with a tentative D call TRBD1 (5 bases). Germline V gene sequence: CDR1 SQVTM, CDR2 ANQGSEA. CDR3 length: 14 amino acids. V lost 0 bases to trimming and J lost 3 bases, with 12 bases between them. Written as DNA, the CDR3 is TGCAGCGTTGAAGATCTTCAGGGTAACTACGAGCAGTACTTC. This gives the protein CSVEDLQGNYEQYF.

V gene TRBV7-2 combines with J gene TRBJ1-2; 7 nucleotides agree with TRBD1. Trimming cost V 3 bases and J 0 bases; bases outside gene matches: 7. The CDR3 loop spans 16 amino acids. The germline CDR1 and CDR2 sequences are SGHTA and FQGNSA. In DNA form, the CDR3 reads TGTGCCAGCAGCTTTTGGGGGACAGTCGCTAACTATGGCTACACCTTC. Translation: CASSFWGTVANYGYTF.

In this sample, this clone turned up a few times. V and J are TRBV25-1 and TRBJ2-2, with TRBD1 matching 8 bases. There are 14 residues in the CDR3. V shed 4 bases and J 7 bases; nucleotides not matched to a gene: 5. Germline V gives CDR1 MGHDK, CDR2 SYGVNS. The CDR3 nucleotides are TGTGCCAGCAGTGGACAGGGGCTTAACGGGGAGCTGTTTTTT. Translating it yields CASSGQGLNGELFF.

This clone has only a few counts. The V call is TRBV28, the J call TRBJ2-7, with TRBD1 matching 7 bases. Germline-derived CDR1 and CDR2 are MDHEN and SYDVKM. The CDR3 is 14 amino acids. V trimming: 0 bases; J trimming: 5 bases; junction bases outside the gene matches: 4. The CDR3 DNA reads TGTGCCAGCAGTTTATGGGGCAGGGGGAACGAGCAGTACTTC. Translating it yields CASSLWGRGNEQYF.

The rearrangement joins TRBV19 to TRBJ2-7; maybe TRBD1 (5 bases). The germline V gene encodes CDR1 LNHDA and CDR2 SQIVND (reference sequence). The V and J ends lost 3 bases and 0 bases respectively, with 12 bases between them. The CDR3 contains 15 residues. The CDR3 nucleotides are TGTGCCAGTAGTATTAGATCCAGGGCCTCCTACGAGCAGTACTTC. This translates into CASSIRSRASYEQYF.

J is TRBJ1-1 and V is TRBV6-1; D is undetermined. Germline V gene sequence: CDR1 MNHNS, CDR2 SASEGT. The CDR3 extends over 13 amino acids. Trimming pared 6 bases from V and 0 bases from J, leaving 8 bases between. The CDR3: CASRATMNTEAFF. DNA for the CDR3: TGTGCCAGCAGGGCAACCATGAACACTGAAGCTTTCTTT.

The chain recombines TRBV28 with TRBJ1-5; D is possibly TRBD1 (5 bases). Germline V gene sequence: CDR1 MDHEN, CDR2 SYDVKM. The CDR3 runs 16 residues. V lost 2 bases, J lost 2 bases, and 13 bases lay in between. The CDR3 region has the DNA TGTGCCAGCAGTTTAGTAATGGGGCTAGGCAATCAGCCCCAGCATTTT. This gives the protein CASSLVMGLGNQPQHF.

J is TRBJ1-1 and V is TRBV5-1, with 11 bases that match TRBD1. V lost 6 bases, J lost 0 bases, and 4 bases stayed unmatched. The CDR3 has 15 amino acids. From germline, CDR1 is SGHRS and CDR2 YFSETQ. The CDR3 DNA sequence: TGCGCCAGCACGGGGACAGGGGGGATGAACACTGAAGCTTTCTTT. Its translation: CASTGTGGMNTEAFF.

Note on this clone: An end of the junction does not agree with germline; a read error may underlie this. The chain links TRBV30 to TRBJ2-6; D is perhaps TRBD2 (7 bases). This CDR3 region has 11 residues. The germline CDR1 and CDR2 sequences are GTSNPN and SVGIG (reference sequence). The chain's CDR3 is CAGRGGNVLTF. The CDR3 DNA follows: TGTGCCGGGAGGGGGGGCAACGTCCTGACTTTC. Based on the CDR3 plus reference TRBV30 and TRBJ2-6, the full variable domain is SQTIHQWPATLVQPVGSPLSLECTVEGTSNPNLYWYRQAAGRGLQLLFYSVGIGQISSEVPQNLSASRPQDRQFILSSKKLLLSDSGFYLCAGRGGNVLTFGAGSRLTVL.

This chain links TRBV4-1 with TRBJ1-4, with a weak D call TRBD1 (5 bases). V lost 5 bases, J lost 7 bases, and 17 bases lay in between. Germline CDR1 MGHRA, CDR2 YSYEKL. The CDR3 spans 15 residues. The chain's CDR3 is CASSTQTDGGEKLFF. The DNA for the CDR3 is TGCGCCAGCAGCACGCAGACGGACGGGGGTGAAAAACTGTTTTTT.

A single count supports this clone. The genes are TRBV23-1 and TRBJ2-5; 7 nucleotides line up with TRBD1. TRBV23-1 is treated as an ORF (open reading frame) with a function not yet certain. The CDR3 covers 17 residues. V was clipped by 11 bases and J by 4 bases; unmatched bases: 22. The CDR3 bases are TGCGCCCTTCACTTTCATACAGGGGTGGTTAAAGGAGAGACCCAGTACTTC. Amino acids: CALHFHTGVVKGETQYF.

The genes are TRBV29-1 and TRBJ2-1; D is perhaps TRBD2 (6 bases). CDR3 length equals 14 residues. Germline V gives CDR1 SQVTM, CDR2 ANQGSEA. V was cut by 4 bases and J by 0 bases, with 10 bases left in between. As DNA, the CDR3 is TGCAGCGTTGCACGGGGGATCTCCTACAATGAGCAGTTCTTC. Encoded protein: CSVARGISYNEQFF.

CDR3 protein: CASSLWSGYTDTQYF. The CDR3 DNA is TGTGCCAGCAGCTTATGGAGTGGTTACACAGATACGCAGTATTTT. J is TRBJ2-3 and V is TRBV11-2; D gene uncertain. CDR3 size: 15 residues. V dropped 2 bases and J dropped 2 bases, with 11 bases sitting between them. Germline V gives CDR1 SGHAT, CDR2 FQNNGV.

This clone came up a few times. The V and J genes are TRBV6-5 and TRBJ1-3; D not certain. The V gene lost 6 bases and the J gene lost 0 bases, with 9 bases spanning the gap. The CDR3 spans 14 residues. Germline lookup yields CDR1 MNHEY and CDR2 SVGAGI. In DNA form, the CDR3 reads TGTGCCAGCAGAAGGGAGCTCTCTGGAAACACCATATATTTT. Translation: CASRRELSGNTIYF.

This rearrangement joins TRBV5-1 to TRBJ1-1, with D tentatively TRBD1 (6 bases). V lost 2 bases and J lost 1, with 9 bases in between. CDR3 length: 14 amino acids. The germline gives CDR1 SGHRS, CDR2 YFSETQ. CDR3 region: CASSFGTPNTEAFF. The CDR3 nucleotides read TGCGCCAGCAGCTTTGGGACACCGAACACTGAAGCTTTCTTT.

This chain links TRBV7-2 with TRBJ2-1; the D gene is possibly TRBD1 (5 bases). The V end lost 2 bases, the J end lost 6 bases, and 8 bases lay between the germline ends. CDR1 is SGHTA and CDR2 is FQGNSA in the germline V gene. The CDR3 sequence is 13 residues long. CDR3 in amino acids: CASSLPGINEQFF. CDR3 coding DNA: TGTGCCAGCAGCTTACCAGGGATCAATGAGCAGTTCTTC.